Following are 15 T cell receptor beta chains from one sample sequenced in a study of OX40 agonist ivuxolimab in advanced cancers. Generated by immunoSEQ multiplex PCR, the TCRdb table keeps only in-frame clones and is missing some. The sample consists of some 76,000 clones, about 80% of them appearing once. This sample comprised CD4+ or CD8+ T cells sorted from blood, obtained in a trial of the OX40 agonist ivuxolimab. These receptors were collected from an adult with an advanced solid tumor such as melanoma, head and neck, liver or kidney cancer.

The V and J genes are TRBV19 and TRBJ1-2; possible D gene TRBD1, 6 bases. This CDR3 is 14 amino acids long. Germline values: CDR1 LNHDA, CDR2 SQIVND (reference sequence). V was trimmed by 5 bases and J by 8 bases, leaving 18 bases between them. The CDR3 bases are TGTGCCAGTAGTCCACGGACAGATCCCTTCGGCTACACCTTC. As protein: CASSPRTDPFGYTF.

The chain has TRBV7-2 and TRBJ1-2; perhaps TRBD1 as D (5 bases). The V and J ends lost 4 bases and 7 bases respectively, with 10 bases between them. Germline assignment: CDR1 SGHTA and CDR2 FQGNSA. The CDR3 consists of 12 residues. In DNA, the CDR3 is TGTGCCAGCAGCTGGGACGGGGCTGGCTACACCTTC. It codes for CASSWDGAGYTF.

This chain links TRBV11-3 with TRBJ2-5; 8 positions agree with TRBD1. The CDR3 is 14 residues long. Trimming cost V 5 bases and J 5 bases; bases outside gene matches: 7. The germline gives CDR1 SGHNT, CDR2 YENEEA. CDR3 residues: CASSLNTGGETQYF. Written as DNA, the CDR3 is TGTGCCAGCAGCCTAAACACAGGGGGTGAGACCCAGTACTTC.

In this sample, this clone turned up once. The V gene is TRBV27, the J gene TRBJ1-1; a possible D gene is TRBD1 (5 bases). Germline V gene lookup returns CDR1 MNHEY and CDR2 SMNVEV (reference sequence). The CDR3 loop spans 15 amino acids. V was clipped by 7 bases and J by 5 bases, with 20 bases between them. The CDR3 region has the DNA TGTGCCAGCACAGGGACCGCGGGGGTAAAGACTGAAGCTTTCTTT. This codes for CASTGTAGVKTEAFF.

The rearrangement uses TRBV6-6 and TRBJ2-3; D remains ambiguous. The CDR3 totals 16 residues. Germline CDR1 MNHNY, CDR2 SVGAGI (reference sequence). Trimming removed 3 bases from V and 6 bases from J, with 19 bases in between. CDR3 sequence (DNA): TGTGCCAGCAGTTATTTCACGGAACCCCGCCGGGATACGCAGTATTTT. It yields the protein CASSYFTEPRRDTQYF.

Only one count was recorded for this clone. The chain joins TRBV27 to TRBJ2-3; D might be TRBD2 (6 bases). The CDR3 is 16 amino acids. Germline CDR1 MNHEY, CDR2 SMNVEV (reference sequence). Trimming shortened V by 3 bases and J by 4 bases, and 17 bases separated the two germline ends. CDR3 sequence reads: CASSFGGSNAPDTQYF. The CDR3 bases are TGTGCCAGCAGTTTCGGGGGTAGTAACGCCCCAGATACGCAGTATTTT.

The CDR3 region is CASSVAYRGAGELFF. CDR3 nucleotides: TGTGCCAGCAGCGTAGCTTACAGGGGGGCCGGGGAGCTGTTTTTT. The V gene is TRBV9, the J gene TRBJ2-2; 8 bases map to TRBD1. After removal of 0 bases from V and 6 bases from J, the junction contained 4 bases not matched to a gene. Germline-derived CDR1 and CDR2 are SGDLS and YYNGEE. The CDR3 runs 15 residues.

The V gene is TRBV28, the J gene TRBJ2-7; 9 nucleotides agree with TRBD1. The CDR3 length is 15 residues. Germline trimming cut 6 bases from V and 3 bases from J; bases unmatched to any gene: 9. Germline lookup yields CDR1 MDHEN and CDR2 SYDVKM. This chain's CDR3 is CASREPGQGFYEQYF. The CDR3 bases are TGTGCCAGCAGAGAACCGGGACAGGGATTCTACGAGCAGTACTTC.

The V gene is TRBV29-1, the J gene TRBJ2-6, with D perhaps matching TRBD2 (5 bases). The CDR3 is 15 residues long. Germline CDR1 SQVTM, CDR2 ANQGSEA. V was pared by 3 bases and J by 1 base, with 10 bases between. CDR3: CSVDSRASGANVLTF. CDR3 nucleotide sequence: TGCAGCGTTGATTCGCGGGCGTCTGGGGCCAACGTCCTGACTTTC.

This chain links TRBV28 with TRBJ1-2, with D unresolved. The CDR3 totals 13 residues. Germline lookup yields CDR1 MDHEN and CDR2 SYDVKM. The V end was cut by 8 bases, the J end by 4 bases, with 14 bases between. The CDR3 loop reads CASRGVLPYGYTF. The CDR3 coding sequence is TGTGCCAGCCGTGGGGTGCTACCCTATGGCTACACCTTC.

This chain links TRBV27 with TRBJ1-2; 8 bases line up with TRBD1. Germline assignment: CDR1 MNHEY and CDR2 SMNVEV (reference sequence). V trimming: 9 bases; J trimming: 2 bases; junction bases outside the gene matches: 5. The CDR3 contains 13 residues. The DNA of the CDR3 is TGTGCCAGTGGACAGGGAGTAAACTATGGCTACACCTTC. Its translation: CASGQGVNYGYTF.

The CDR3 sequence is CASSWDQGQGYYEQYF. The CDR3 nucleotides read TGTGCCAGCAGCTGGGACCAGGGACAGGGGTACTACGAGCAGTACTTC. This chain connects TRBV5-5 to TRBJ2-7; TRBD1 agrees at 10 bases. The V segment lost 3 bases and the J segment 3 bases; nucleotides outside the gene matches: 9. Germline-derived CDR1 and CDR2 are SGHKS and YYEKEE (reference sequence). CDR3 size: 16 residues.

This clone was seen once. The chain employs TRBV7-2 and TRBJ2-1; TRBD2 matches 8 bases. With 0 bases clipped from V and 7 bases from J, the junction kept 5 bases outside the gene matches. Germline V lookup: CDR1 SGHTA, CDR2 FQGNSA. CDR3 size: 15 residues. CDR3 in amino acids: CASSLASGVENEQFF. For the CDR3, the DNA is TGTGCCAGCAGCTTAGCTAGCGGGGTTGAAAATGAGCAGTTCTTC.

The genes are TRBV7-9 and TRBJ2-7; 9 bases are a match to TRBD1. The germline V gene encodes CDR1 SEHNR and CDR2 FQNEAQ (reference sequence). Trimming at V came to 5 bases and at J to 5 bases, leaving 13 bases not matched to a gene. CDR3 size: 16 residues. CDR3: CASSPTPGTGNHEQYF. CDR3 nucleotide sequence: TGTGCCAGCAGCCCAACTCCCGGGACAGGGAATCACGAGCAGTACTTC. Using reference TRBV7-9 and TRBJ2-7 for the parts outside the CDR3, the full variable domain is DTGVSQNPRHKITKRGQNVTFRCDPISEHNRLYWYRQTLGQGPEFLTYFQNEAQLEKSRLLSDRFSAERPKGSFSTLEIQRTEQGDSAMYLCASSPTPGTGNHEQYFGPGTRLTVT.

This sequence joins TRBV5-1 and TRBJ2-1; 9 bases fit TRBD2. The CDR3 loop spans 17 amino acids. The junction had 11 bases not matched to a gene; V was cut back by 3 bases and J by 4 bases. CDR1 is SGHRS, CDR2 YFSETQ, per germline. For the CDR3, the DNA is TGCGCCAGCAGCTATAGCGGGAGTGGTGTTGGGTACAATGAGCAGTTCTTC. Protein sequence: CASSYSGSGVGYNEQFF.